The 22 T cell receptor beta chains below were found in one sample sequenced in a study of beta chain features in type 1 diabetes. Overall study results and limits: Within each of all four CD4+ subsets, Type 1 diabetes patients had TCRB CDR3s that were moderately but significantly shorter.

These TCRs are of unknown antigen specificity. Expressed TCRB transcripts got sequenced, as all isolated RNA was reverse transcribed. TCRdb keeps only in-frame clones here, not all; method: immunoSEQ multiplex PCR. The profile covers a few hundred thousand clones, with 15% appearing a single time and 0.015% to 0.019% taken by the ten largest. Specimen: naive CD4+ T cells from blood. These receptors came from a man younger than 35 with type 1 diabetes.

The table lists this clone with a few counts. V is TRBV11-2 and J is TRBJ2-5; 9 bases map to TRBD2. CDR3 length: 16 residues. Trimming took 5 bases from V and 2 from J; bases not matched to a gene: 9. In germline, CDR1 is SGHAT, CDR2 FQNNGV. The CDR3 region has the DNA TGTGCCAGCAGCCGGATAGCGGGGGCAAAACAAGAGACCCAGTACTTC. This gives the protein CASSRIAGAKQETQYF.

This clone turned up a few times. The chain carries TRBV20-1 and TRBJ2-3; D is perhaps TRBD2 (6 bases). The CDR3 has 11 residues. CDR1 and CDR2 (germline): DFQATT, SNEGSKA (reference sequence). DNA for the CDR3: TGCAGCCTGGCGCGGGGCGATACGCAGTATTTT. Its protein product is CSLARGDTQYF.

In its sample, this clone was seen a few times. The chain recombines TRBV5-6 with TRBJ2-7; 7 bases line up with TRBD1. Trimming at V came to 2 bases and at J to 0 bases, leaving 5 bases not matched to a gene. Germline V gene data show CDR1 as SGHDT and CDR2 as YYEEEE. This CDR3 is built from 15 residues. CDR3 in amino acids: CASSLPRGSSYEQYF. Written as DNA, the CDR3 is TGTGCCAGCAGCTTACCCAGGGGGTCCTCCTACGAGCAGTACTTC.

The genes are TRBV11-2 and TRBJ2-7; D is unclear. V gave up 4 bases and J gave up 2 bases, with 15 bases separating them. Per the germline V gene, CDR1 is SGHAT and CDR2 is FQNNGV. The CDR3 loop spans 15 amino acids. The CDR3 DNA follows: TGTGCCAGCAGCTCCCTGGTGGGCTCAACCTACGAGCAGTACTTC. Its translation is CASSSLVGSTYEQYF.

This clone showed up just a few times. The chain recombines TRBV10-3 with TRBJ2-3, with TRBD2 as a possible D gene (5 bases). This CDR3 comprises 14 residues. Germline loops: CDR1 ENHRY, CDR2 SYGVKD. Trimming left V 7 bases short and J 6 bases short, with 17 bases between. The CDR3 reads CAINLSGVRDTQYF. As DNA, the CDR3 is TGTGCCATCAACCTGAGCGGTGTCCGGGATACGCAGTATTTT.

This clone has only a few counts. Here the CDR3 reads CSVLSDSAGYTF. CDR3 DNA sequence: TGCAGCGTTCTTAGTGACTCAGCTGGCTACACCTTC. The chain recombines TRBV29-1 with TRBJ1-2; no reliable D call. Trimming took 5 bases from V and 7 from J, leaving 14 bases between them. The CDR3 totals 12 residues. The germline V gene encodes CDR1 SQVTM and CDR2 ANQGSEA.

The sample holds a few counts of this clone. The rearrangement uses TRBV7-6 and TRBJ1-5; a weak D match, TRBD1 (5 bases). The CDR3 extends over 15 amino acids. The V gene's germline CDR1 is SGHVS and CDR2 FNYEAQ. With 5 bases removed from V and 6 bases from J, the gap between germline ends came to 17 bases. The CDR3 coding sequence is TGTGCCAGCAGCCCGGCACCGGGGGAGAGTCAGCCCCAGCATTTT. It specifies CASSPAPGESQPQHF.

This clone was counted between two and nine times. The genes are TRBV9 and TRBJ2-3; TRBD2 matches 10 bases. The ends lost 0 bases at V and 0 bases at J; junction bases unmatched: 1. CDR3 length: 16 amino acids. The germline V gene encodes CDR1 SGDLS and CDR2 YYNGEE. The CDR3 reads CASSVATSGSTDTQYF. The CDR3 nucleotides are TGTGCCAGCAGCGTAGCGACTAGCGGGAGCACAGATACGCAGTATTTT.

This sequence joins TRBV15 and TRBJ1-6; D is unclear. The CDR3 contains 15 residues. V dropped 1 base and J dropped 11 bases, with 15 bases sitting between them. Germline V gives CDR1 LNHNV, CDR2 YYDKDF (reference sequence). CDR3 in amino acids: CATSRAESLSAPLHF. The DNA for the CDR3 is TGTGCCACCAGCAGAGCTGAGTCTCTAAGCGCACCCCTCCACTTT.

This clone was seen a handful of times. V is TRBV25-1 and J is TRBJ2-1, with 7 bases matching TRBD2. Looked up from germline, CDR1 is MGHDK and CDR2 is SYGVNS. CDR3 length: 16 residues. V shed 6 bases and J 3 bases; nucleotides not matched to a gene: 11. CDR3 amino acids: CASSNGEGMGYNEQFF. In DNA form, the CDR3 reads TGTGCCAGCAGCAACGGGGAGGGGATGGGCTACAATGAGCAGTTCTTC.

This clone was observed a handful of times. J is TRBJ2-2 and V is TRBV9, with 13 bases fitting TRBD2. Germline-derived CDR1 and CDR2 are SGDLS and YYNGEE. The CDR3 runs to 18 residues. After removal of 4 bases from V and 1 base from J, the junction contained 7 bases not matched to a gene. This chain's CDR3 is CASSPGLAGALNTGELFF. CDR3 sequence (DNA): TGTGCCAGCAGCCCCGGACTAGCGGGGGCCTTGAACACCGGGGAGCTGTTTTTT.

V gene TRBV29-1 combines with J gene TRBJ1-1, with 10 bases matching TRBD1. This CDR3 region has 13 residues. V lost 6 bases, J lost 1 base, and 2 bases stayed unmatched. Germline V gives CDR1 SQVTM, CDR2 ANQGSEA. The CDR3 nucleotides are TGCAGCGTGGGACAGGGGAGGAACACTGAAGCTTTCTTT. Protein: CSVGQGRNTEAFF. Combining the CDR3 with reference TRBV29-1 and TRBJ1-1 gives the whole variable domain SAVISQKPSRDICQRGTSLTIQCQVDSQVTMMFWYRQQPGQSLTLIATANQGSEATYESGFVIDKFPISRPNLTFSTLTVSNMSPEDSSIYLCSVGQGRNTEAFFGQGTRLTVV.

This clone was seen a handful of times. The chain employs TRBV10-3 and TRBJ2-5; maybe TRBD2 (5 bases). Germline CDR1 ENHRY, CDR2 SYGVKD. Trimming stripped 4 bases from V and 1 base from J, with 10 bases between. This CDR3 comprises 14 residues. CDR3 loop: CAISVVRAQETQYF. In DNA, the CDR3 is TGTGCCATCAGTGTTGTGAGGGCCCAAGAGACCCAGTACTTC.

The V gene is TRBV5-1, the J gene TRBJ2-7; the match to TRBD1 covers 7 bases. The CDR3 has 16 amino acids. CDR1 is SGHRS, CDR2 YFSETQ, per germline. V was pared by 1 base and J by 7 bases, with 14 bases of the junction left unmatched. This chain's CDR3 is CASSLLFDRAYGEQYF. CDR3 nucleotides: TGCGCCAGCAGCTTGCTCTTCGACAGGGCCTACGGGGAGCAGTACTTC.

This clone was counted between two and nine times. The chain employs TRBV28 and TRBJ2-7; TRBD2 matches 14 bases. Germline V CDR1 and CDR2: MDHEN, SYDVKM. The junction had 17 bases not matched to a gene; V was cut back by 4 bases and J by 3 bases. The CDR3 spans 20 residues. The chain's CDR3 is CASSSYIWTSGRQANYEQYF. The CDR3 bases are TGTGCCAGCAGTTCCTATATCTGGACTAGCGGGAGGCAAGCCAACTACGAGCAGTACTTC.

The chain combines TRBV28 with TRBJ2-5; 10 nucleotides agree with TRBD2. V lost 4 bases, J lost 3 bases, and 5 bases stayed unmatched. CDR1 MDHEN and CDR2 SYDVKM come from the germline V gene. The CDR3 runs 15 residues. The CDR3 coding sequence is TGTGCCAGCAGTTCCGAGGGACTAGCGAAAGAGACCCAGTACTTC. Amino acid sequence: CASSSEGLAKETQYF.

This chain links TRBV11-2 with TRBJ2-7, with TRBD1 matching over 8 bases. The CDR3 has 14 amino acids. V lost 5 bases, J lost 3 bases, and 6 bases stayed unmatched. CDR1 and CDR2 (germline): SGHAT, FQNNGV. The CDR3 DNA sequence: TGTGCCAGCAGCAACGGACAGGGCCACTACGAGCAGTACTTC. It yields the protein CASSNGQGHYEQYF.

Only a few counts were recorded for this clone. This sequence joins TRBV6-5 and TRBJ2-7; 12 bases agree with TRBD2. The germline gives CDR1 MNHEY, CDR2 SVGAGI. This CDR3 contains 15 residues. V dropped 5 bases and J dropped 2; count of bases not matched to a gene: 4. The CDR3 sequence: CASSHTSGGPYEQYF. The CDR3 coding sequence is TGTGCCAGCAGTCATACTAGCGGGGGGCCCTACGAGCAGTACTTC.

This clone has only a few counts. This chain joins TRBV29-1 and TRBJ1-1; no definite D call. CDR3 length equals 13 residues. Germline loops: CDR1 SQVTM, CDR2 ANQGSEA. The ends were cut back, 1 base at V and 8 bases at J, with 14 bases in the middle. CDR3 sequence reads: CSVEGRAAVEAFF. The CDR3, as DNA: TGCAGCGTTGAAGGGAGGGCAGCCGTCGAAGCTTTCTTT.

The genes are TRBV9 and TRBJ1-5; 10 bases map to TRBD1. CDR1 is SGDLS, CDR2 YYNGEE, per germline. The junction had 4 bases not matched to a gene; V was cut back by 3 bases and J by 4 bases. The CDR3 consists of 15 residues. DNA of the CDR3: TGTGCCAGCAGCGGACAGGGGGCAGTTAATCAGCCCCAGCATTTT. Protein product: CASSGQGAVNQPQHF.

The V and J genes are TRBV27 and TRBJ2-7; tentative D call: TRBD2 (6 bases). Per the germline V gene, CDR1 is MNHEY and CDR2 is SMNVEV (reference sequence). Deletions cut 4 bases from V and 3 bases from J, with 16 bases between. The CDR3 runs to 15 residues. The CDR3 nucleotides read TGTGCCAGCAGTTGGGGCGGGACTTTGGTCTACGAGCAGTACTTC. Amino acids: CASSWGGTLVYEQYF.

There are a few counts of this clone. V usage is TRBV29-1 and J usage is TRBJ2-6; 7 nucleotides match TRBD1. The CDR3 extends over 16 amino acids. Germline V lookup: CDR1 SQVTM, CDR2 ANQGSEA. The junction had 10 bases not matched to a gene; V was cut back by 4 bases and J by 4 bases. CDR3 DNA sequence: TGCAGCGTTGTGGAACAGGGGTATTCCGGGGCCAACGTCCTGACTTTC. Translated: CSVVEQGYSGANVLTF. Full variable domain (rest looked up from reference TRBV29-1 and TRBJ2-6): SAVISQKPSRDICQRGTSLTIQCQVDSQVTMMFWYRQQPGQSLTLIATANQGSEATYESGFVIDKFPISRPNLTFSTLTVSNMSPEDSSIYLCSVVEQGYSGANVLTFGAGSRLTVL.